Included here is one T cell receptor (beta chain) sequence, with context. Antigen: not known. One end of the junction fails to match germline, which may point to a read error. CD8+ and CD4+ T cells taken from blood had their TCR beta sequenced. Negative magnetic isolation gave CD8+ and CD4+ cells; FACS enriched CD8+ TEMRA. The entry originates in a study of CD8 T cells in Susac syndrome. Random hexamers primed reverse transcription of roughly 0.5 to 1 ug RNA. Amplification of TCR beta CDR3 across 54 Vbeta and 13 Jbeta was performed with immunoSEQ multiplex PCR. Each CDR3 protein gets one entry after TCRdb re-called the immunoSEQ multiplex PCR reads with MiXCR. The sample lists approximately 270,000 distinct CDR3 sequences, just over 90% occurring once. Study-wide results and caveats: In its TCR sequencing and HLA analysis, the study acknowledged that the number of individuals was relatively small.

The sample comprised CD4+ T cells from PBMCs. The clonotype was recovered from a human donor with multiple sclerosis.

This CDR3 reads CASSLRQGDQPQHF. The DNA for the CDR3 is TGTGCCAGCAGTTTACGACAGGGGGATCAGCCCCAGCATTTT. The chain has TRBV5-1 and TRBJ1-5; 9 bases map to TRBD1. Germline values: CDR1 SGHRS, CDR2 YFSETQ. This CDR3 spans 14 amino acids.